This T cell receptor (beta chain) was captured by sequencing in a study of OX40 agonist ivuxolimab in advanced cancers. Study-level information: Patients with hepatocellular carcinoma, melanoma, renal cell or head and neck cancer made up the dose-escalation patients. Three partial responders included one hepatocellular carcinoma patient and two cutaneous melanoma patients.

This clone was seen a single time. Germline CDR1 and CDR2: SNHLY and FYNNEI. Trimming removed 8 bases from V and 8 bases from J, with 18 bases in between. CDR3 length: 13 amino acids. Libraries were prepared by immunoSEQ multiplex PCR; TCRdb keeps only in-frame clonotypes and omits some of them. The data hold about 53,000 clones, with approximately 91% observed a single time. The sequencing used CD4+ or CD8+ T cells sorted from blood, collected in a trial of the OX40 agonist ivuxolimab. This receptor was identified in an adult with an advanced solid tumor such as melanoma, head and neck, liver or kidney cancer. The gene calls are TRBV2 and TRBJ2-5; maybe TRBD1 (6 bases). CDR3 DNA sequence: TGTGCCAGCGTAGGACAGACCTATGAAACCCAGTACTTC. Translation: CASVGQTYETQYF.